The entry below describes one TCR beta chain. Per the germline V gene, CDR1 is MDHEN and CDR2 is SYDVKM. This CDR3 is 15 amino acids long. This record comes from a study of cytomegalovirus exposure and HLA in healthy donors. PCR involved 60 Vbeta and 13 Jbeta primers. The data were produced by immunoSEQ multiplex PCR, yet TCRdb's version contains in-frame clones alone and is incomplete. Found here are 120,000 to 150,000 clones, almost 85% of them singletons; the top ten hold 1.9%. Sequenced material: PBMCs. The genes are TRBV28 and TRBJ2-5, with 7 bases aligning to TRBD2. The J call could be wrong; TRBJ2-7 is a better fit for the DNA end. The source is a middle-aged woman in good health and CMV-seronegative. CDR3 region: CASTPPGLGGYEQYF. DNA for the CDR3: TGTGCCAGCACCCCCCCTGGGTTGGGGGGGTACGAGCAGTACTTC.